These T cell receptor beta chains were read from a single sample in a study of blood T cell repertoires in COVID-19. TCRdb's table, derived via immunoSEQ multiplex PCR, lists solely in-frame clones and lacks some. The table lists 200,000 to 250,000 clones, 84% of them singletons. Sequences were obtained from peripheral blood. These receptors originate from an elderly woman with COVID-19, enrolled during active disease. CDR3s include the opening cysteine and the closing phenylalanine or tryptophan.

v_gene	j_gene	CDR3aa
TRBV6-1	TRBJ2-1	CASSESGRTYNEQFF
TRBV6-5	TRBJ2-3	CASRPTSGDTDTQYF
TRBV9	TRBJ1-4	CASSVAGTVEEKLFF
TRBV19	TRBJ1-6	CASSIDGRAGNSPLHF
TRBV6-2/TRBV6-3	TRBJ2-3	CASSPSGGPDTQYF
TRBV7-6	TRBJ2-3	CASSPVVLAGVDTQYF
TRBV6-1	TRBJ1-1	CASSELRATEAFF
TRBV9	TRBJ2-6	CASSSSSAYSGANVLTF
TRBV5-1	TRBJ2-5	CASSPRQARQQETQYF
TRBV2	TRBJ1-5	CASSVNLAGQPQHF
TRBV7-9	TRBJ2-2	CASIWGGTGTPGELFF
TRBV7-3	TRBJ2-3	CASSYRSTTDTQYF
TRBV9	TRBJ1-6	CASSVGDGQGDSPLHF
TRBV5-1	TRBJ2-5	CASSLVGPRGYETQYF
TRBV6-5	TRBJ1-6	CASSYEGGVDSPLHF
TRBV12-2	TRBJ1-2	CASRLGGRLQGGGYTF
TRBV9	TRBJ2-5	CASSVAAGGRAGWGVSAQETQYF
TRBV3-1/TRBV3-2	TRBJ1-5	CASSQDLLTGPSNQPQHF
TRBV6-5	TRBJ1-4	CASSPVRANEKLFF
TRBV5-1	TRBJ1-5	CASSPDRGEQPQHF
TRBV3-1/TRBV3-2	TRBJ1-5	CASNQRGSNQPQHF
TRBV9	TRBJ2-3	CASSVGGGRLGDTQYF
TRBV19	TRBJ1-4	CASSRGGPSEKLFF